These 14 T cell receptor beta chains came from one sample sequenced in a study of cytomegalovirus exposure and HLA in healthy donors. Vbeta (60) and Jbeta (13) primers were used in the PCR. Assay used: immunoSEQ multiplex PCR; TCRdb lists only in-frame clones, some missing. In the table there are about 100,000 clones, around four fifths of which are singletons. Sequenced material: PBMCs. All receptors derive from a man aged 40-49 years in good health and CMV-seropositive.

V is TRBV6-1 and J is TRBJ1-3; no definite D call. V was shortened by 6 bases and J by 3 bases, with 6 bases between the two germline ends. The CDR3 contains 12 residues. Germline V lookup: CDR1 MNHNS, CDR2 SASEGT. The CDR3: CASRIGGNTIYF. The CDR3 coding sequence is TGTGCCAGCAGAATCGGTGGAAACACCATATATTTT.

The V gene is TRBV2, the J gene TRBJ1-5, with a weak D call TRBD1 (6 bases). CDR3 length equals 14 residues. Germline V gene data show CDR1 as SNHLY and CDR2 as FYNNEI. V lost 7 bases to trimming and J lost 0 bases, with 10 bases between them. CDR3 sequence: CASTRQDSNQPQHF. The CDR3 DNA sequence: TGTGCCAGCACAAGACAGGATAGCAATCAGCCCCAGCATTTT.

The DNA of the CDR3 is TGCAGCGTTGAACAGGGGGCAGATACGCAGTATTTT. This encodes CSVEQGADTQYF. The V and J genes are TRBV29-1 and TRBJ2-3; the match to TRBD1 covers 7 bases. The germline V gene has CDR1 SQVTM and CDR2 ANQGSEA. Trimming removed 2 bases from V and 4 bases from J; junction bases left unmatched: 0. The CDR3 runs 12 residues.

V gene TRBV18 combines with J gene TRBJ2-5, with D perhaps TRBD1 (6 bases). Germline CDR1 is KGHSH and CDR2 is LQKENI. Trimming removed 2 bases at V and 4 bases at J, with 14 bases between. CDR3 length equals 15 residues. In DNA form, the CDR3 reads TGTGCCAGCTCACCAACGACAGGTTCTCGAGAGACCCAGTACTTC. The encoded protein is CASSPTTGSRETQYF.

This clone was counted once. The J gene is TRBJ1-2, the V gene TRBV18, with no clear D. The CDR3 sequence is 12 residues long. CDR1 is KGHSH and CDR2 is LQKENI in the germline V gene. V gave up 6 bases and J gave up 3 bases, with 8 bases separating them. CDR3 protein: CASSAGDYGYTF. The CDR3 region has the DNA TGTGCCAGCTCCGCGGGCGACTATGGCTACACCTTC.

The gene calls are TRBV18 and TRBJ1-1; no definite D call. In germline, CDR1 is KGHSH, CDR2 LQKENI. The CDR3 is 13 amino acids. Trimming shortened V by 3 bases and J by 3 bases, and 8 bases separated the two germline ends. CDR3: CASSPQADTEAFF. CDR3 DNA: TGTGCCAGCTCACCGCAGGCCGACACTGAAGCTTTCTTT.

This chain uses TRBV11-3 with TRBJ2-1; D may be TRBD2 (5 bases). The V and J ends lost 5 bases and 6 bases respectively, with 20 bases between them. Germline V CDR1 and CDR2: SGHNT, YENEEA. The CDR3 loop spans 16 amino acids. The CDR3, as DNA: TGTGCCAGCAGCCCTACTCCCGGGGTAAAGGGCAATGAGCAGTTCTTC. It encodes CASSPTPGVKGNEQFF.

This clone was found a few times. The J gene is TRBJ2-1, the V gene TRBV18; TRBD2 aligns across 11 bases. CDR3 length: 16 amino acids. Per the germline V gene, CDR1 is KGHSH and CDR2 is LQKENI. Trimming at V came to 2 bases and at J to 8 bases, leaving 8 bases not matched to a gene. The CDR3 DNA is TGTGCCAGCTCACCAGGACTAGCGGGCGTGAACCATGAGCAGTTCTTC. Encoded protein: CASSPGLAGVNHEQFF.

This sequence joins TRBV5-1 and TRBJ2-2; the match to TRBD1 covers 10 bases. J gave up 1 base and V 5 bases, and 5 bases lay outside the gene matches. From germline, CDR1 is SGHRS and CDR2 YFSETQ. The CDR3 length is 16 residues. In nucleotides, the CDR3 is TGCGCCAGCAGTAACGGACAGGGGGAGAACACCGGGGAGCTGTTTTTT. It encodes CASSNGQGENTGELFF.

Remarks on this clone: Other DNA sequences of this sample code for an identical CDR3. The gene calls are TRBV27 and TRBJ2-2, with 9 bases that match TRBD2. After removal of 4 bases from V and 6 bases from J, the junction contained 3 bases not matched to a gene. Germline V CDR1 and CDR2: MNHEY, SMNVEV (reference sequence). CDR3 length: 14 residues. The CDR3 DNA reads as TGTGCCAGCAGTTATAGCGGGGGACCCGGGGAGCTGTTTTTT. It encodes CASSYSGGPGELFF.

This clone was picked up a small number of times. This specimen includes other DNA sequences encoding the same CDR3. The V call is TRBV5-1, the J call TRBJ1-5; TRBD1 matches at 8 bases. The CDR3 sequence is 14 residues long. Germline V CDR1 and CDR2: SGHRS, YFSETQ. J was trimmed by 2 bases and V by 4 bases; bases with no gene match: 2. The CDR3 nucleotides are TGCGCCAGCAGCACGGGACAGGGCAATCAGCCCCAGCATTTT. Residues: CASSTGQGNQPQHF.

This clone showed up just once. The CDR3 bases are TGCGCCAGCAGTGGGGACAGGGTGCGGGGCACTGAAGCTTTCTTT. Protein product: CASSGDRVRGTEAFF. The chain links TRBV10-1 to TRBJ1-1, with 9 bases lining up with TRBD1. J lost 4 bases, V lost 4 bases, and 7 bases had no gene match. This CDR3 is 15 amino acids long. Germline V gene data show CDR1 as WNHNN and CDR2 as SYGVQD (reference sequence).

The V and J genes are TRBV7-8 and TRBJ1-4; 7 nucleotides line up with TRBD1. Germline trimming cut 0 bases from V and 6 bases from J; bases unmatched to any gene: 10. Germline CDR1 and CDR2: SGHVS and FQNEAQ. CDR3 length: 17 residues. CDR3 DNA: TGTGCCAGCAGCTTAGCGGTGGTGGGCAGGGGGGATGAAAAACTGTTTTTT. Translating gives CASSLAVVGRGDEKLFF.

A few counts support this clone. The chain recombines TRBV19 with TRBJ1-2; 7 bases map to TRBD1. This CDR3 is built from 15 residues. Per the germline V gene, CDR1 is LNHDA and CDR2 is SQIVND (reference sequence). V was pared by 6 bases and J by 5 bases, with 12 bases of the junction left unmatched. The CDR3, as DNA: TGTGCCAGTAGCCCCCCGACAGGGCCCTTTTATGGCTACACCTTC. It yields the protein CASSPPTGPFYGYTF.